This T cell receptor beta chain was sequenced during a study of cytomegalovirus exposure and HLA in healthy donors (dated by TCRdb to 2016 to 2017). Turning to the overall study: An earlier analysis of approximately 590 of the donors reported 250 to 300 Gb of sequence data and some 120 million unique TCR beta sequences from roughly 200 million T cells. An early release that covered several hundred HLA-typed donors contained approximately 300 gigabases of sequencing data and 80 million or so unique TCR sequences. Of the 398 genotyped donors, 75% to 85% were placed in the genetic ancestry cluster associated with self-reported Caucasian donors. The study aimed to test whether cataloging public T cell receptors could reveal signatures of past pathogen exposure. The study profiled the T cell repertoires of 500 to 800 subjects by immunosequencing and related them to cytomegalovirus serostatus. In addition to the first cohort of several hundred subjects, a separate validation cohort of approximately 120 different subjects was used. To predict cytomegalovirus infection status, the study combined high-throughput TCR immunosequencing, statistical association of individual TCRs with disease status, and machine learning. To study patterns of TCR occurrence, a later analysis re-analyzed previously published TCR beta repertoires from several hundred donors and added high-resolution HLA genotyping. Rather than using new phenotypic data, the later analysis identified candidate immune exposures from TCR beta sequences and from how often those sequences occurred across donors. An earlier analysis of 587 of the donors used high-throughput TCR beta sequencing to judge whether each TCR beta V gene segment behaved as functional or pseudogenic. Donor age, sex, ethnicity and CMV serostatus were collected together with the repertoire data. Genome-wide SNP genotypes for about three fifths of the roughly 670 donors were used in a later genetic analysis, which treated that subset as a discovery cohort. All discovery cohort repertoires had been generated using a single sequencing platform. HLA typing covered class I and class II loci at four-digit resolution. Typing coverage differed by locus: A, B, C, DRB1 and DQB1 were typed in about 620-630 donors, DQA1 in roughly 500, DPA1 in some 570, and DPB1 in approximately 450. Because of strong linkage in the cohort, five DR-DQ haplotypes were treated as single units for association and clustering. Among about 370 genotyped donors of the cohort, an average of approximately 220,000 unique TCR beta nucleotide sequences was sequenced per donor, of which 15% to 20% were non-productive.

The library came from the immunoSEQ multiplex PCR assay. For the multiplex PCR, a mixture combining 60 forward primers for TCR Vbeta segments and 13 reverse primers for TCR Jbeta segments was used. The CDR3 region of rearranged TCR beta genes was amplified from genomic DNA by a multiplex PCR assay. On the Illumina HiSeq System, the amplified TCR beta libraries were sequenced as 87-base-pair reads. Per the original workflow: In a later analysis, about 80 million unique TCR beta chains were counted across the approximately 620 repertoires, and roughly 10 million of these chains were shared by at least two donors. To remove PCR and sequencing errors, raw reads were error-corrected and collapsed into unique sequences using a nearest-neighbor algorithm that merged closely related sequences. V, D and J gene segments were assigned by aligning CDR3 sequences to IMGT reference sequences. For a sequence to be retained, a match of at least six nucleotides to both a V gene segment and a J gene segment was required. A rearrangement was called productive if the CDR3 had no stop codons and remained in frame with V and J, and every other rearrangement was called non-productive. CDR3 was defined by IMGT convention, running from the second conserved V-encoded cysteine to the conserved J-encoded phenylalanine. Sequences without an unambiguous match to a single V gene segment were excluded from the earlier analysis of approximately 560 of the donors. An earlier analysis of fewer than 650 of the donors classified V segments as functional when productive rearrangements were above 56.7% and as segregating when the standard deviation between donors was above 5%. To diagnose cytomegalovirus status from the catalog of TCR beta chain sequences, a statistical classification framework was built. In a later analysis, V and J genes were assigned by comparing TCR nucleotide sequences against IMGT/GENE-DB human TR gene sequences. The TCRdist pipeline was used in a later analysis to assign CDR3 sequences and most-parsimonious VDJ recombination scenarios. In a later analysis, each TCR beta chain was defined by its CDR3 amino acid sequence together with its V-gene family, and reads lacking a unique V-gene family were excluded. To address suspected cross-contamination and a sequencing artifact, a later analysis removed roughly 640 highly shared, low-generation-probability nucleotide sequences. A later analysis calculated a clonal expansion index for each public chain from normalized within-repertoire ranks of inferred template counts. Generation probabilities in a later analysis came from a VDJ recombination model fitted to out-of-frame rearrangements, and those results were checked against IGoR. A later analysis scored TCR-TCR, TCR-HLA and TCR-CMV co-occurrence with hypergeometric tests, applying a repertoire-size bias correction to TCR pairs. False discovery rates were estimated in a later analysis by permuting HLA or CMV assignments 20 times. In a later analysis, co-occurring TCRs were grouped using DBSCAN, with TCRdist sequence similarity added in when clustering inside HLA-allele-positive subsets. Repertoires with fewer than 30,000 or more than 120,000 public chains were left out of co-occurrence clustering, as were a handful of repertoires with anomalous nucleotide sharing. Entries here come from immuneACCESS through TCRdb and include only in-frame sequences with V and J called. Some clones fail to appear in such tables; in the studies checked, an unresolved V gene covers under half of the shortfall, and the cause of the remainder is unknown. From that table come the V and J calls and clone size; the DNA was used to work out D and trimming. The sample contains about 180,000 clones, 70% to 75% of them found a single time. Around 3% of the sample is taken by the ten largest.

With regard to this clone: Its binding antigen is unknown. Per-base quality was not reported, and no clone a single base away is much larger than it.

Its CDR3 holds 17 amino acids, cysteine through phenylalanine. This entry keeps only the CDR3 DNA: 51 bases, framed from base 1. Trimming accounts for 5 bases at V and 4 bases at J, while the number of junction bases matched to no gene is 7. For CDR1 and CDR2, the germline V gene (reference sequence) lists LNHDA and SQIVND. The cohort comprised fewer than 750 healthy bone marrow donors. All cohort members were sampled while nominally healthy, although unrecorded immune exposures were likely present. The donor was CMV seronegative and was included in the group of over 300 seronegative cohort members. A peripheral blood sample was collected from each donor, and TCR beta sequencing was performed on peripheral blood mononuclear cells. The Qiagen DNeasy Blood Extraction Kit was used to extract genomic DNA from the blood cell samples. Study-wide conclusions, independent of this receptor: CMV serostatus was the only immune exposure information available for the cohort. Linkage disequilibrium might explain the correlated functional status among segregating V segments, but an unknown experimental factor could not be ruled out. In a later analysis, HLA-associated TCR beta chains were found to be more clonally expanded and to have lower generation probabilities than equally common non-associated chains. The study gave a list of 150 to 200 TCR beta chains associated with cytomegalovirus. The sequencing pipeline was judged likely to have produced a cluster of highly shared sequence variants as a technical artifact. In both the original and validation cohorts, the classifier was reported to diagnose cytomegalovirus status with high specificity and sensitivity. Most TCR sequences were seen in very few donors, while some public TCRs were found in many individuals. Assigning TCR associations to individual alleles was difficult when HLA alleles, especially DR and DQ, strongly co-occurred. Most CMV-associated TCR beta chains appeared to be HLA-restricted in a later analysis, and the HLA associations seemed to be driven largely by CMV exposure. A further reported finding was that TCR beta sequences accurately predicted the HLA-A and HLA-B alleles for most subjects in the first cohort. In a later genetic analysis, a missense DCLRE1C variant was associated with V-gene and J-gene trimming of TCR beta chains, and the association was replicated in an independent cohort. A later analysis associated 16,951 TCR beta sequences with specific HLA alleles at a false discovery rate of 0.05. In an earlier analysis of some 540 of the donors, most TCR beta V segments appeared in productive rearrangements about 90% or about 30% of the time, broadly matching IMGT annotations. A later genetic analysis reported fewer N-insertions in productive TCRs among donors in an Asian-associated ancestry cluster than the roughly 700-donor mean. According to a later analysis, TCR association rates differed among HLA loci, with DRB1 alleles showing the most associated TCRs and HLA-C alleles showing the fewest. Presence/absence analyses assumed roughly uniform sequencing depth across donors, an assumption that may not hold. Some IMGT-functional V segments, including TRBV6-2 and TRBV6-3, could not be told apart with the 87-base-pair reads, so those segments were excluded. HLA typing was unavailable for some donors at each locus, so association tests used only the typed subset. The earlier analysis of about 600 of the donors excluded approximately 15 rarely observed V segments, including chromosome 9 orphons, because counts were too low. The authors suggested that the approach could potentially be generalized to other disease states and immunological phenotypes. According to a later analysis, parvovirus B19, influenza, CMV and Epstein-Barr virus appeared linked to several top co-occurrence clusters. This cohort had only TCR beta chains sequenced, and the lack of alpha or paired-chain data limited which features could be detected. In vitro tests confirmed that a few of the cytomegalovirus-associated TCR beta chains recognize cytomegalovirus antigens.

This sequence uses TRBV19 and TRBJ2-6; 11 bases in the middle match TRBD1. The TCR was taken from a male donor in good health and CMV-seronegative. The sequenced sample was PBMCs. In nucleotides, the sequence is TGTGCCAGTAGTTCTGGACAGGGGGCGCACGGGGCCAACGTCCTGACTTTC. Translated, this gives CASSSGQGAHGANVLTF.